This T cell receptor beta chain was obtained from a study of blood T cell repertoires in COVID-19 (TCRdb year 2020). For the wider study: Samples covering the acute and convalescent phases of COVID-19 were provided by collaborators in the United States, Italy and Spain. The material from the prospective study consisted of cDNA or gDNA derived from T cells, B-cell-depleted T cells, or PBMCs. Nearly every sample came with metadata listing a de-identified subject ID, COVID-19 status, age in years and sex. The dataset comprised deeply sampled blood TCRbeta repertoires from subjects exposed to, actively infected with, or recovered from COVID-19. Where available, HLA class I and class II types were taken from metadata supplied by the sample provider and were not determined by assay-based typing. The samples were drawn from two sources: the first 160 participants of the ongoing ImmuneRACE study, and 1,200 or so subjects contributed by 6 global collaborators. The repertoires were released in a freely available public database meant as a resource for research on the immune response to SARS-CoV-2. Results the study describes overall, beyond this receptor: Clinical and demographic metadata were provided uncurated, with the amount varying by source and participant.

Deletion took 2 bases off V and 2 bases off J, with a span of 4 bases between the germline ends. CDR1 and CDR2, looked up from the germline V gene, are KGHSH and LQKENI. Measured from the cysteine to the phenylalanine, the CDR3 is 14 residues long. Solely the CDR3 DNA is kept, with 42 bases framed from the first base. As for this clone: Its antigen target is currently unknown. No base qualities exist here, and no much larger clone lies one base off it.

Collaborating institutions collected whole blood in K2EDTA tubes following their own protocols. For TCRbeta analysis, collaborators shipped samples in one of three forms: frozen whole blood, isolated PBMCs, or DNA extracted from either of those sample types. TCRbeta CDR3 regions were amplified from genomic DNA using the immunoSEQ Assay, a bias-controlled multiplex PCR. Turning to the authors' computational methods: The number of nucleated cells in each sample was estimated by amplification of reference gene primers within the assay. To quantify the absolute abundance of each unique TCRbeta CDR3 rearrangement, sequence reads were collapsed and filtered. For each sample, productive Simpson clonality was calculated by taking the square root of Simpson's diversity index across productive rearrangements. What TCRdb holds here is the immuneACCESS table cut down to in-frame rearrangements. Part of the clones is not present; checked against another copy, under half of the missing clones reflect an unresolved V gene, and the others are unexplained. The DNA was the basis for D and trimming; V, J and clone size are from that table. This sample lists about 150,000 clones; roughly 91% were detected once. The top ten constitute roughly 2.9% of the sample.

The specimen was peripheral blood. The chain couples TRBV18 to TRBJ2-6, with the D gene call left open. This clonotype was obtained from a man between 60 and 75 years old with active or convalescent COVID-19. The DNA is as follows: TGTGCCAGCTCACCAGGCCCTGGGGCCAACGTCCTGACTTTC. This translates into CASSPGPGANVLTF.